These T cell receptor beta chains were read from a single sample in a study of T cell repertoires in ileal Crohn's disease. Method: immunoSEQ multiplex PCR; TCRdb's copy keeps in-frame clones and lacks some. The sample consists of thousands of clones, roughly 80% of them appearing once. The material sequenced was ileal tissue. These receptors all come from an adult with Crohn's disease. Each CDR3 is given with its conserved first and last residue. D genes are given only for firm matches. Not every row has a clone size; where given, it reads once, few, many or a size class.

v_call: TRBV30; j_call: TRBJ1-2; d_call: -; clone_size: -; cdr3_nt: TGTGCCTGGAGTTTGAGGTTTTCTGGCTACACCTTC; cdr3_aa: CAWSLRFSGYTF
v_call: TRBV7-6; j_call: TRBJ1-4; d_call: TRBD1; clone_size: -; cdr3_nt: TGTGCCAGCAGCTCCCCGGACAGGGCTAATGAAAAACTGTTTTTT; cdr3_aa: CASSSPDRANEKLFF
v_call: TRBV30; j_call: TRBJ1-4; d_call: -; clone_size: -; cdr3_nt: TGTGCCTGGAGTCCGGAGACAGGCAGGAATGAAAAACTGTTTTTT; cdr3_aa: CAWSPETGRNEKLFF
v_call: TRBV7-8; j_call: TRBJ2-2; d_call: TRBD2; clone_size: few; cdr3_nt: TGTGCCAGCAGCTTAGTCGGCCTGGCGGGGGTACATACCGGGGAGCTGTTTTTT; cdr3_aa: CASSLVGLAGVHTGELFF
v_call: TRBV27; j_call: TRBJ2-7; d_call: -; clone_size: -; cdr3_nt: TGTGCCAGCAGTTTAACCGGGGGCGGCGAGCAGTACTTC; cdr3_aa: CASSLTGGGEQYF
v_call: TRBV7-8; j_call: TRBJ2-1; d_call: -; clone_size: -; cdr3_nt: TGTGCCAGCAGCCCTCAGACAAGCCACGGGCAGTTCTTC; cdr3_aa: CASSPQTSHGQFF
v_call: TRBV19; j_call: TRBJ2-2; d_call: TRBD1; clone_size: -; cdr3_nt: TGTGCCAGTAGTAGGGGACAGGGCTCCGGGGAGCTGTTTTTT; cdr3_aa: CASSRGQGSGELFF
v_call: TRBV5-4; j_call: TRBJ2-6; d_call: TRBD1; clone_size: -; cdr3_nt: TGTGCCAGCAGCCAAGGACAGGGCTTTTCCTCTGGGGCCAACGTCCTGACTTTC; cdr3_aa: CASSQGQGFSSGANVLTF
v_call: TRBV6-6; j_call: TRBJ1-1; d_call: TRBD1; clone_size: -; cdr3_nt: TGTGCCAGCAGTTACTCATCAGGGGGCACGAACACTGAAGCTTTCTTT; cdr3_aa: CASSYSSGGTNTEAFF
v_call: TRBV11-3; j_call: TRBJ1-1; d_call: -; clone_size: -; cdr3_nt: TGTGCCAGCAGTCTGTCGAGTTACACTGAAGCTTTCTTT; cdr3_aa: CASSLSSYTEAFF
v_call: TRBV7-6; j_call: TRBJ2-7; d_call: -; clone_size: -; cdr3_nt: TGTGCCAGCAGCCCTGGCTTACGGACAACCTACGAGCAGTACTTC; cdr3_aa: CASSPGLRTTYEQYF
v_call: TRBV6-5; j_call: TRBJ1-2; d_call: -; clone_size: -; cdr3_nt: TGTGCCAGCAGTTACCAGACCCGAGGTGGCTACACCTTC; cdr3_aa: CASSYQTRGGYTF
v_call: TRBV5-4; j_call: TRBJ2-7; d_call: -; clone_size: -; cdr3_nt: TGTGCCAGCAGCAGGGGACGGAATACCGACTACGAGCAGTACTTC; cdr3_aa: CASSRGRNTDYEQYF
v_call: TRBV4-2; j_call: TRBJ1-3; d_call: TRBD1; clone_size: -; cdr3_nt: TGTGCCAGCAGCTATGGTCGACAGGGAGCTGGAAACACCATATATTTT; cdr3_aa: CASSYGRQGAGNTIYF
v_call: TRBV29-1; j_call: TRBJ2-7; d_call: -; clone_size: few; cdr3_nt: TGCAGCGTTGCGGGGGCCAGGAGCTCCTACGAGCAGTACTTC; cdr3_aa: CSVAGARSSYEQYF
v_call: TRBV30; j_call: TRBJ1-5; d_call: -; clone_size: -; cdr3_nt: TGTGCCTGGAGTTGGGGAGACAATCAGCCCCAGCATTTT; cdr3_aa: CAWSWGDNQPQHF
v_call: TRBV7-3; j_call: TRBJ2-1; d_call: -; clone_size: -; cdr3_nt: TGTGCCAGCAGCTTAACGGGGGGTTACAATGAGCAGTTCTTC; cdr3_aa: CASSLTGGYNEQFF
v_call: TRBV9; j_call: TRBJ2-7; d_call: -; clone_size: hyperexpanded; cdr3_nt: TGTGCCAGCAGCGTAGGTTCCGCTAGCTCCTACGAGCAGTACTTC; cdr3_aa: CASSVGSASSYEQYF
v_call: TRBV7-9; j_call: TRBJ2-7; d_call: -; clone_size: -; cdr3_nt: TGTGCCAGCAGCTCCGACACCTTACCCTACGAGCAGTACTTC; cdr3_aa: CASSSDTLPYEQYF
v_call: TRBV18; j_call: TRBJ2-7; d_call: -; clone_size: -; cdr3_nt: TGTGCCAGCTCACCATCGGCCTACGAGCAGTACTTC; cdr3_aa: CASSPSAYEQYF
v_call: TRBV5-4; j_call: TRBJ2-2; d_call: TRBD2; clone_size: -; cdr3_nt: TGTGCCAGCAGCTTGGGGGGAGGGGCTCGCACCGGGGAGCTGTTTTTT; cdr3_aa: CASSLGGGARTGELFF
v_call: TRBV6-5; j_call: TRBJ1-2; d_call: -; clone_size: -; cdr3_nt: TGTGCCAGCAGTGGGGACACCTATGGCTACACCTTC; cdr3_aa: CASSGDTYGYTF
v_call: TRBV7-6; j_call: TRBJ2-7; d_call: TRBD2; clone_size: -; cdr3_nt: TGTGCCAGCAGCTTAGCCGGGGGGGCCGGGTACGAGCAGTACTTC; cdr3_aa: CASSLAGGAGYEQYF
v_call: TRBV4-1; j_call: TRBJ1-1; d_call: -; clone_size: few; cdr3_nt: TGCGCCAGCAGCCAGAGCTGGGGGGTACGGGACACTGAAGCTTTCTTT; cdr3_aa: CASSQSWGVRDTEAFF
v_call: TRBV5-1; j_call: TRBJ2-7; d_call: -; clone_size: once; cdr3_nt: TGCGCCAGCAGCCCCGGACAGATCGGGTTGCAGTACTTC; cdr3_aa: CASSPGQIGLQYF
v_call: TRBV19; j_call: TRBJ2-3; d_call: -; clone_size: once; cdr3_nt: TGTGCCAGTAGTCCACAGGGGAGGGATACGCAGTATTTT; cdr3_aa: CASSPQGRDTQYF
v_call: TRBV18; j_call: TRBJ1-1; d_call: -; clone_size: -; cdr3_nt: TGTGCCAGCTCACCACCAGCCATAAACACTGAAGCTTTCTTT; cdr3_aa: CASSPPAINTEAFF
v_call: TRBV4-1; j_call: TRBJ1-5; d_call: TRBD1; clone_size: -; cdr3_nt: TGCGCCAGCAGCCAGCCCGGGACAGGGAATCAGCCCCAGCATTTT; cdr3_aa: CASSQPGTGNQPQHF
v_call: TRBV21-1; j_call: TRBJ1-1; d_call: -; clone_size: -; cdr3_nt: TGTGCCAGCAGCAAATTTGGAGCTTTCTTT; cdr3_aa: CASSKFGAFF
v_call: TRBV9; j_call: TRBJ1-2; d_call: -; clone_size: -; cdr3_nt: TGTGCCAGCAGCGTAGACTCCTCGGACACCCTCTATGGCTACACCTTC; cdr3_aa: CASSVDSSDTLYGYTF
v_call: TRBV28; j_call: TRBJ2-7; d_call: TRBD1; clone_size: -; cdr3_nt: TGTGCCAGCAGTTTACTGGACAGGATGGGGGTCGAGCAGTACTTC; cdr3_aa: CASSLLDRMGVEQYF
v_call: TRBV19; j_call: TRBJ1-2; d_call: TRBD1; clone_size: -; cdr3_nt: TGTGCCAGTACCCCCCAGGGGCAGGGGGCAGGATATGGCTACACCTTC; cdr3_aa: CASTPQGQGAGYGYTF
v_call: TRBV18; j_call: TRBJ2-5; d_call: -; clone_size: -; cdr3_nt: TGTGCCAGCTCTCACGATCTGGACTTGCAAGAGACCCAGTACTTC; cdr3_aa: CASSHDLDLQETQYF
v_call: TRBV4-2; j_call: TRBJ2-2; d_call: -; clone_size: -; cdr3_nt: TGTGCCAGCAGCCAAGAGACCAAGGCCGGGGAGCTGTTTTTT; cdr3_aa: CASSQETKAGELFF
v_call: TRBV30; j_call: TRBJ2-7; d_call: TRBD1; clone_size: -; cdr3_nt: TGTGCCTACCGGGACAGAATTAGCGAGCAGTACTTC; cdr3_aa: CAYRDRISEQYF
v_call: TRBV7-2; j_call: TRBJ1-2; d_call: -; clone_size: -; cdr3_nt: TGTGCCAGCAGCCCTGGTGGGGAGGGAAACTATGGCTACACCTTC; cdr3_aa: CASSPGGEGNYGYTF
v_call: TRBV7-3; j_call: TRBJ1-5; d_call: TRBD1; clone_size: -; cdr3_nt: TGTGCCAGCAGCTTAGTGGCGTGGGACAGGCCTGCCAATCAGCCCCAGCATTTT; cdr3_aa: CASSLVAWDRPANQPQHF
v_call: TRBV25-1; j_call: TRBJ1-2; d_call: -; clone_size: -; cdr3_nt: TGTGCCAGCCGGTGGGCGGCCTATGGCTACACCTTC; cdr3_aa: CASRWAAYGYTF
v_call: TRBV7-6; j_call: TRBJ1-1; d_call: TRBD1; clone_size: -; cdr3_nt: TGTGCCAGCAGCTTAAGGGCAGCAGGGGGGAACACTGAAGCTTTCTTT; cdr3_aa: CASSLRAAGGNTEAFF
v_call: TRBV11-2; j_call: TRBJ1-4; d_call: -; clone_size: -; cdr3_nt: TGTGCCAGCAGCTTCGGGCAGTCTAATGAAAAACTGTTTTTT; cdr3_aa: CASSFGQSNEKLFF
v_call: TRBV27; j_call: TRBJ2-7; d_call: -; clone_size: -; cdr3_nt: TGTGCCAGCAGTTTAACTCGGGAATCCTACGAGCAGTACTTC; cdr3_aa: CASSLTRESYEQYF
v_call: TRBV19; j_call: TRBJ2-7; d_call: -; clone_size: medium-sized; cdr3_nt: TGTGCCAGTAGTATGGAGCCGGGACAACCCTACGAGCAGTACTTC; cdr3_aa: CASSMEPGQPYEQYF
v_call: TRBV7-2; j_call: TRBJ2-6; d_call: TRBD1; clone_size: -; cdr3_nt: TGTGCCAGCAGCGCAAGGGGACAGGGCTCTGGGGCCAACGTCCTGACTTTC; cdr3_aa: CASSARGQGSGANVLTF
v_call: TRBV5-6; j_call: TRBJ2-3; d_call: TRBD2; clone_size: -; cdr3_nt: TGTGCCAGCAGCTTGAAGGCGGGGGGCACAGATACGCAGTATTTT; cdr3_aa: CASSLKAGGTDTQYF
v_call: TRBV25-1; j_call: TRBJ1-1; d_call: -; clone_size: -; cdr3_nt: TGTGCCAGCAGTTGGAGGGGAGACACTGAAGCTTTCTTT; cdr3_aa: CASSWRGDTEAFF
v_call: TRBV15; j_call: TRBJ2-2; d_call: TRBD2; clone_size: -; cdr3_nt: TGTGCCACCAGCAGAGTACTAGCGGCGAACACCGGGGAGCTGTTTTTT; cdr3_aa: CATSRVLAANTGELFF
v_call: TRBV27; j_call: TRBJ1-5; d_call: -; clone_size: -; cdr3_nt: TGTGCCAGCAAGGATACAGATATACTTAGCAATCAGCCCCAGCATTTT; cdr3_aa: CASKDTDILSNQPQHF
v_call: TRBV10-3; j_call: TRBJ1-1; d_call: -; clone_size: -; cdr3_nt: TGTGCCATCAGTACCAGGGGATTGGGTGAAGCTTTCTTT; cdr3_aa: CAISTRGLGEAFF
v_call: TRBV30; j_call: TRBJ2-7; d_call: -; clone_size: -; cdr3_nt: TGTGCCTGGAGTGAGTGGCAGGGATCTTCCGAGCAGTACTTC; cdr3_aa: CAWSEWQGSSEQYF
v_call: TRBV28; j_call: TRBJ1-6; d_call: TRBD1; clone_size: -; cdr3_nt: TGTGCCAGCAGACCACATACTGGACAGGGGGGTTATTCACCCCTCCACTTT; cdr3_aa: CASRPHTGQGGYSPLHF
v_call: TRBV19; j_call: TRBJ2-5; d_call: TRBD1; clone_size: -; cdr3_nt: TGTGCCAGTAGCGACAGGGCCCAAGAGACCCAGTACTTC; cdr3_aa: CASSDRAQETQYF
v_call: TRBV28; j_call: TRBJ2-7; d_call: TRBD1; clone_size: -; cdr3_nt: TGTGCCAGCAGTGACCGGGACAGGGGGCTTCAGTACGAGCAGTACTTC; cdr3_aa: CASSDRDRGLQYEQYF
v_call: TRBV19; j_call: TRBJ2-6; d_call: TRBD1; clone_size: once; cdr3_nt: TGTGCCAGTACCGTCCTCATCAGCCGGGACAGACCTTCTGGGGCCAACGTCCTGACTTTC; cdr3_aa: CASTVLISRDRPSGANVLTF
v_call: TRBV27; j_call: TRBJ1-5; d_call: -; clone_size: -; cdr3_nt: TGTGCCAGCGGAAGAGTTAGCAATCAGCCCCAGCATTTT; cdr3_aa: CASGRVSNQPQHF
v_call: TRBV14; j_call: TRBJ1-1; d_call: -; clone_size: -; cdr3_nt: TGTGCCAGCAGCCAGATTCAGGGAATCACTGAAGCTTTCTTT; cdr3_aa: CASSQIQGITEAFF